These 30 T cell receptor beta chains were sequenced from one sample in a study of T cells in Graves' hyperthyroidism and ophthalmopathy. Amplification of TCR beta CDR3 regions was performed using RNA transcripts as template. First-round RT-PCR targeting the TCR CDR3 was performed with the HTBI primer set. TCRdb re-analysed the multiplex PCR reads in MiXCR, keeping a single row per CDR3 protein. The data contain approximately 560,000 distinct CDR3 sequences, about half of them singletons. Sequencing was done on a sample of peripheral blood or thyroid tissue (not recorded which). The receptors come from a young woman with Graves' hyperthyroidism.

This clonotype was seen only a few times. This sequence joins TRBV5-1 and TRBJ2-7, with 10 positions matching TRBD2. This CDR3 has 14 amino acids. V shed 6 bases and J 3 bases; nucleotides not matched to a gene: 6. Looked up from germline, CDR1 is SGHRS and CDR2 is YFSETQ. This CDR3 is CASTLAGVNYEQYF. The CDR3 DNA is TGCGCCAGCACGCTAGCGGGGGTAAACTACGAGCAGTACTTC.

The rearrangement links TRBV7-3 to TRBJ2-2, with 8 bases fitting TRBD1. Germline values: CDR1 SGHTA, CDR2 FQGTGA. Losses at the gene ends were 9 bases for V and 9 bases for J; bases not matched to a gene: 15. The CDR3 spans 15 residues. As DNA, the CDR3 is TGTGCCAGTAGTATCGGACAGGGCAATAGCCGGGAGCTGTTTTTT. Amino acids: CASSIGQGNSRELFF.

A single count supports this clonotype. V and J are TRBV12-3 or TRBV12-4 and TRBJ1-1; D is undetermined. There are 13 residues in the CDR3. With 6 bases removed from V and 4 bases from J, the gap between germline ends came to 12 bases. The CDR3 DNA sequence: TGTGCCAGCAGGGGTCAGGACCCCACTGAAGCTTTCTTT. It specifies CASRGQDPTEAFF.

Notes on this clonotype: No conserved phenylalanine or tryptophan ends this CDR3, so it is likely a read error. No DNA is shown, since the ends of the CDR3 on it are uncertain; the CDR3 is the one TCRdb lists. This chain links TRBV10-3 with TRBJ2-6. CDR1 and CDR2 from the germline V gene are ENHRY and SYGVKD. Ends included, the CDR3 has 13 residues. This CDR3 is CASGNSGANVLTV.

The chain employs TRBV29-1 and TRBJ2-2; D remains unclear. Germline CDR1 SQVTM, CDR2 ANQGSEA. V was cut by 8 bases and J by 6 bases, with 10 bases left in between. This CDR3 is 11 amino acids long. The CDR3 nucleotides read TGCAGCTTATGGATTGCCGGGGAGCTGTTTTTT. Translation gives CSLWIAGELFF.

Of note for this clonotype: Given a much more abundant clone one base away, this may be a read error. The chain joins TRBV6-5 to TRBJ2-7; D ambiguous. Germline V gene data show CDR1 as MNHEY and CDR2 as SVGAGI. The CDR3 loop spans 14 amino acids. The CDR3 nucleotides read TGTGCCATCAGTTACTCAGACAACTACTACGAGCAGTACTTC. Translation: CAISYSDNYYEQYF.

This clonotype was seen only a few times. One end of the junction fails to match germline, which may point to a read error. The chain couples TRBV5-6 to TRBJ1-6; D is undetermined. The CDR3 runs to 12 residues. Germline lookup yields CDR1 SGHDT and CDR2 YYEEEE. This CDR3 is CASSADHSPLHF. As DNA, the CDR3 is TGTGCCAGCAGCGCGGATCATTCGCCCCTCCACTTT.

This clonotype showed up just a few times. The chain is built from TRBV7-2 and TRBJ1-1; D may be TRBD1 (5 bases). Trimming pared 5 bases from V and 3 bases from J, leaving 13 bases between. This CDR3 has 14 amino acids. Per germline, CDR1 SGHTA and CDR2 FQGNSA. The CDR3 protein is CASSHRGPDTEAFF. The CDR3 region has the DNA TGTGCCAGCAGCCATCGGGGACCGGACACTGAAGCTTTCTTT.

Points on this clonotype: This may be a read error: a much more frequent sequence differs by one nucleotide. The V and J genes are TRBV24-1 and TRBJ1-2, with 10 bases fitting TRBD1. Trimming at V came to 12 bases and at J to 5 bases, leaving 8 bases not matched to a gene. Germline V gene sequence: CDR1 KGHDR, CDR2 SFDVKD. The CDR3 length is 13 residues. CDR3 DNA sequence: TGTGCCGCGGGACAGGGGTTTGGGTATGGCTACACCTTC. It codes for CAAGQGFGYGYTF.

J is TRBJ1-2 and V is TRBV7-2; 12 nucleotides line up with TRBD1. Trimming took 4 bases from V and 8 from J; bases not matched to a gene: 8. CDR3 length equals 15 residues. Germline loops: CDR1 SGHTA, CDR2 FQGNSA. Written as DNA, the CDR3 is TGTGCCAGCAGCTCCGGGACAGGGGGCTTGTGGGGCTACACCTTC. It yields the protein CASSSGTGGLWGYTF.

The chain uses TRBV25-1 and TRBJ2-7; TRBD2 matches 7 bases. In germline, CDR1 is MGHDK, CDR2 SYGVNS. Losses at the gene ends were 5 bases for V and 5 bases for J; bases not matched to a gene: 9. The length of the CDR3 is 14 residues. The chain's CDR3 is CASSQGAGLHEQYF. The DNA for the CDR3 is TGTGCCAGCAGTCAAGGGGCGGGACTACACGAGCAGTACTTC.

At least ten counts were recorded for this clonotype. J is TRBJ1-2 and V is TRBV10-3; D gene unclear. CDR1 ENHRY and CDR2 SYGVKD come from the germline V gene. Trimming stripped 8 bases from V and 0 bases from J, with 10 bases between. The CDR3 consists of 13 residues. CDR3: CAIPGRANYGYTF. CDR3 in DNA: TGTGCCATCCCAGGACGGGCTAACTATGGCTACACCTTC.

The genes are TRBV7-2 and TRBJ2-5, with TRBD2 identical over 10 bases. The CDR3 is made up of 15 amino acids. V dropped 5 bases and J dropped 7; count of bases not matched to a gene: 10. CDR1 and CDR2 (germline): SGHTA, FQGNSA. CDR3 nucleotides: TGTGCCAGCAGCCCAGCGGGAGGGCGCCGGGGGACCCAGTACTTC. Encoded protein: CASSPAGGRRGTQYF.

V gene TRBV20-1 combines with J gene TRBJ1-2; 8 bases are a match to TRBD1. V dropped 5 bases and J dropped 2; count of bases not matched to a gene: 4. CDR1 DFQATT and CDR2 SNEGSKA come from the germline V gene (reference sequence). The CDR3 extends over 13 amino acids. CDR3 amino acids: CSAVRTGNYGYTF. CDR3 DNA: TGCAGTGCTGTACGGACAGGGAACTATGGCTACACCTTC.

The chain uses TRBV6-1 and TRBJ2-5; D is possibly TRBD2 (6 bases). CDR1 is MNHNS, CDR2 SASEGT, per germline. Trimming took off 6 bases at V and 2 bases at J, with 16 bases between the two ends. The CDR3 loop spans 15 amino acids. CDR3 nucleotide sequence: TGTGCCAGCAGGACTTCCGCGGGGATACAAGAGACCCAGTACTTC. Translation: CASRTSAGIQETQYF.

The rearrangement joins TRBV7-9 to TRBJ2-5, with 7 bases that match TRBD1. The J segment lost 5 bases and the V segment lost 4 bases, leaving 7 bases of the junction unmatched. Per the germline V gene, CDR1 is SEHNR and CDR2 is FQNEAQ (reference sequence). CDR3 length: 14 residues. DNA of the CDR3: TGTGCCAGCAGCTCACAGGGGATTCGGGAGACCCAGTACTTC. Translation: CASSSQGIRETQYF.

This clonotype was observed a single time. The chain links TRBV10-3 to TRBJ1-1; TRBD1 is a possible D gene (5 bases). Trimming cost V 5 bases and J 1 base, with 8 bases left between them. CDR1 is ENHRY and CDR2 is SYGVKD in the germline V gene. The CDR3 sequence is 13 residues long. DNA of the CDR3: TGTGCCATCAGTCCAGACAGGAACACTGAAGCTTTCTTT. Encoded protein: CAISPDRNTEAFF.

This chain joins TRBV25-1 and TRBJ1-2; D is unclear. This CDR3 comprises 12 residues. From germline, CDR1 is MGHDK and CDR2 SYGVNS. In DNA form, the CDR3 reads TGTGCTACCAAGGGCATGGACTATGGCTACACCTTC. Translation gives CATKGMDYGYTF.

This clonotype occurred once. The chain uses TRBV7-8 and TRBJ2-5; the D gene is possibly TRBD1 (8 bases). Germline loops: CDR1 SGHVS, CDR2 FQNEAQ. The CDR3 spans 15 residues. V lost 5 bases to trimming and J lost 7 bases, with 20 bases between them. CDR3 DNA sequence: TGTGCCAGCAGCCCCCGCGCAGGGGGCGGGGGGACCCAGTACTTC. Translating gives CASSPRAGGGGTQYF.

The gene calls are TRBV20-1 and TRBJ2-7; perhaps TRBD2 as D (5 bases). CDR1 is DFQATT and CDR2 is SNEGSKA in the germline V gene (reference sequence). This CDR3 contains 11 residues. V was pared by 4 bases and J by 7 bases, with 11 bases between. In nucleotides, the CDR3 is TGCAGTGCTATTCTAGCAAGGGAGCAGTACTTC. Protein product: CSAILAREQYF.

V usage is TRBV2 and J usage is TRBJ1-2; TRBD1 aligns across 9 bases. The germline gives CDR1 SNHLY, CDR2 FYNNEI. The CDR3 has 11 residues. After removal of 10 bases from V and 6 bases from J, the junction contained 3 bases not matched to a gene. The CDR3 spells CATRTGDGYTF. CDR3 nucleotides: TGTGCCACCAGGACAGGGGATGGCTACACCTTC. The whole variable domain, remainder taken from reference TRBV2 and TRBJ1-2, is EPEVTQTPSHQVTQMGQEVILRCVPISNHLYFYWYRQILGQKVEFLVSFYNNEISEKSEIFDDQFSVERPDGSNFTLKIRSTKLEDSAMYFCATRTGDGYTFGSGTRLTVV.

The chain couples TRBV29-1 to TRBJ1-4; D gene unclear. CDR1 and CDR2 from the germline V gene are SQVTM and ANQGSEA. V lost 6 bases and J lost 4, with 12 bases in between. CDR3 length: 13 residues. The CDR3: CSVLLKNNEKLFF. CDR3 in DNA: TGCAGCGTCCTCCTTAAGAATAATGAAAAACTGTTTTTT.

On this clonotype itself: A single base separates this from a much larger clone, so it may be a read error. This sequence joins TRBV2 and TRBJ1-5; no clear D gene. Per germline, CDR1 SNHLY and CDR2 FYNNEI. Trimming removed 1 base at V and 6 bases at J, with 7 bases between. This CDR3 comprises 13 residues. The CDR3 coding sequence is TGTGCCAGCAGTGAAGAGGGTTTTCAGCCCCAGCATTTT. It is translated as CASSEEGFQPQHF.

This clonotype was seen at least ten times. The J gene is TRBJ1-1, the V gene TRBV24-1; D unresolved. The CDR3 totals 13 residues. The V gene's germline CDR1 is KGHDR and CDR2 SFDVKD. Trimming removed 10 bases from V and 0 bases from J, with 11 bases in between. Here the CDR3 reads CATSGGLNTEAFF. Written as DNA, the CDR3 is TGTGCCACGAGCGGAGGCTTGAACACTGAAGCTTTCTTT.

This chain joins TRBV2 and TRBJ2-5; 11 bases fit TRBD2. The CDR3 runs 16 residues. V lost 6 bases and J lost 2; bases outside the gene matches: 8. CDR1 and CDR2 from the germline V gene are SNHLY and FYNNEI. The CDR3 loop is CASSYQTSGKQETQYF. Here the CDR3 DNA reads TGTGCCAGCAGCTATCAGACTAGCGGGAAACAAGAGACCCAGTACTTC.

This chain links TRBV19 with TRBJ2-2, with TRBD1 as a possible D gene (5 bases). The V gene's germline CDR1 is LNHDA and CDR2 SQIVND (reference sequence). CDR3 length equals 14 residues. V dropped 3 bases and J dropped 4 bases, with 9 bases sitting between them. CDR3 region: CASSMRQGTGELFF. The CDR3 DNA follows: TGTGCCAGTAGTATGAGGCAGGGCACCGGGGAGCTGTTTTTT.

The genes are TRBV11-1 and TRBJ2-2; D gene unclear. This CDR3 comprises 12 residues. V was cut by 10 bases and J by 0 bases, with 6 bases left in between. In germline, CDR1 is SGHAT, CDR2 FQDESV (reference sequence). The CDR3 DNA follows: TGTGCCATCCTCGCGAACACCGGGGAGCTGTTTTTT. Amino acid sequence: CAILANTGELFF.

A note on this clonotype: One junction end disagrees with the germline gene, perhaps due to a read error. The V gene is TRBV7-9, the J gene TRBJ2-7; possible D gene TRBD2, 5 bases. Germline V gene lookup returns CDR1 SEHNR and CDR2 FQNEAQ (reference sequence). CDR3 length: 15 amino acids. The CDR3 DNA sequence: TGCGCCAGCAGCCCCCGGGGTAGCTTCCTCTCCGAGCAGTACTTC. Translation: CASSPRGSFLSEQYF. Drawing the rest from reference TRBV7-9 and TRBJ2-7, the complete variable domain is DTGVSQNPRHKITKRGQNVTFRCDPISEHNRLYWYRQTLGQGPEFLTYFQNEAQLEKSRLLSDRFSAERPKGSFSTLEIQRTEQGDSAMYLCASSPRGSFLSEQYFGPGTRLTVT.

Concerning this clonotype: Given the absence of the conserved phenylalanine or tryptophan at the CDR3 end, a read error is likely. The DNA is left out, because the CDR3 cannot be placed on it with certainty; the CDR3 is given as TCRdb lists it. This chain connects TRBV10-3 to TRBJ1-1; the table's TRBD1 call for D was not verified on the DNA. Germline V gene sequence: CDR1 ENHRY, CDR2 SYGVKD. The CDR3 length is 8 residues, termini included. The CDR3 spells CAISGTGL.

J is TRBJ2-6 and V is TRBV19, with D uncertain. This CDR3 contains 14 residues. The V gene lost 7 bases and the J gene lost 0 bases, with 7 bases spanning the gap. Germline V lookup: CDR1 LNHDA, CDR2 SQIVND (reference sequence). The CDR3 DNA reads as TGTGCCAGTAAGGGTATCTCTGGGGCCAACGTCCTGACTTTC. Residues: CASKGISGANVLTF.